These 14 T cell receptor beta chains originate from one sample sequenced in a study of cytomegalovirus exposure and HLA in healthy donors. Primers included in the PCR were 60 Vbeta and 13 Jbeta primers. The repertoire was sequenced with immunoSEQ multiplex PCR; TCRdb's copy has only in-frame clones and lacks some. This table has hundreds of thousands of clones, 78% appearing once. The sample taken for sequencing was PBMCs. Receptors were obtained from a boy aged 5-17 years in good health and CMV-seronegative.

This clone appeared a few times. The CDR3 coding sequence is TGTGCCAGCAACCTAGAGGGGAACACCGGGGAGCTGTTTTTT. It translates to CASNLEGNTGELFF. This sequence joins TRBV7-9 and TRBJ2-2, with D possibly matching TRBD2 (5 bases). CDR1 and CDR2 (germline): SEHNR, FQNEAQ (reference sequence). CDR3 size: 14 residues. V lost 7 bases to trimming and J lost 1 base, with 10 bases between them.

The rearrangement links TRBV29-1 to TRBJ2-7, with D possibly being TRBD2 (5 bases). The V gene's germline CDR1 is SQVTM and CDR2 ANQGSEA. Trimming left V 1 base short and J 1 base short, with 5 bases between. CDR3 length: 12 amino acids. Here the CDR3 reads CSVEAGSYEQYF. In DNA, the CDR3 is TGCAGCGTTGAAGCGGGGTCCTACGAGCAGTACTTC.

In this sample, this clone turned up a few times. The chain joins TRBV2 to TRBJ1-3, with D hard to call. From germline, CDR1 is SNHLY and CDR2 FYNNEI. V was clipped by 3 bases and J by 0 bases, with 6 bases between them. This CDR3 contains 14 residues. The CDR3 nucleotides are TGTGCCAGCAGTGACTTTTACTCTGGAAACACCATATATTTT. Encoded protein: CASSDFYSGNTIYF.

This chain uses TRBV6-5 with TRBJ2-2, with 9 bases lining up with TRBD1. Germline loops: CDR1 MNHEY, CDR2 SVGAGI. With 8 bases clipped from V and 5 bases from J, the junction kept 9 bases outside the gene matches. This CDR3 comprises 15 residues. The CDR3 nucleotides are TGTGCCAGCGGAAATTGGGACAGGGTAACCGGGGAGCTGTTTTTT. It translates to CASGNWDRVTGELFF.

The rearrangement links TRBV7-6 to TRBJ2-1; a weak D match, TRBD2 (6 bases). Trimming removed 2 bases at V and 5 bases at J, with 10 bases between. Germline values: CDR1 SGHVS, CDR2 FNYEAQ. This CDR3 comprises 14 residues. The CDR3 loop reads CASSLTSKDNEQFF. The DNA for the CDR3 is TGTGCCAGCAGCTTAACTAGCAAAGACAATGAGCAGTTCTTC.

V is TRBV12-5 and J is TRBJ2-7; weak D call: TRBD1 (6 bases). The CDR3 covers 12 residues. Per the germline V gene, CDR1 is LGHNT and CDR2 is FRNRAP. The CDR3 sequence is CASRDTTYEQYF. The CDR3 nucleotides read TGTGCCAGTCGGGACACCACCTACGAGCAGTACTTC.

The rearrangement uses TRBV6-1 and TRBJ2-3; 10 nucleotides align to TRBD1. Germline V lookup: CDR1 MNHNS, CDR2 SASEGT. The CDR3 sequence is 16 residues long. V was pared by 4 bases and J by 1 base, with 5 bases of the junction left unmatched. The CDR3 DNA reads TGTGCCAGCAGTGCCTGGACAGGGGGTCGCACAGATACGCAGTATTTT. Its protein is CASSAWTGGRTDTQYF.

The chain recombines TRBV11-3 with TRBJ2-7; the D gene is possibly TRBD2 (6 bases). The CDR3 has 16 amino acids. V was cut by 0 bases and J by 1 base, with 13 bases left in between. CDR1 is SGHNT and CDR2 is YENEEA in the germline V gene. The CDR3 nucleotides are TGTGCCAGCAGCTTAGAGTGGGGACTCGAATCCTACGAGCAGTACTTC. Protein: CASSLEWGLESYEQYF. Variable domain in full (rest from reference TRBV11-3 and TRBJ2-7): EAGVVQSPRYKIIEKKQPVAFWCNPISGHNTLYWYLQNLGQGPELLIRYENEEAVDDSQLPKDRFSAERLKGVDSTLKIQPAELGDSAVYLCASSLEWGLESYEQYFGPGTRLTVT.

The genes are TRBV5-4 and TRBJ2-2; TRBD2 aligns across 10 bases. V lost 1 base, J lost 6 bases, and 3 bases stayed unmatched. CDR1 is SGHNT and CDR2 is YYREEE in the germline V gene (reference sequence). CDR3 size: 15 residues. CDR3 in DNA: TGTGCCAGCAGCTTGCCTAGCGGGGGTTCCGGGGAGCTGTTTTTT. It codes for CASSLPSGGSGELFF.

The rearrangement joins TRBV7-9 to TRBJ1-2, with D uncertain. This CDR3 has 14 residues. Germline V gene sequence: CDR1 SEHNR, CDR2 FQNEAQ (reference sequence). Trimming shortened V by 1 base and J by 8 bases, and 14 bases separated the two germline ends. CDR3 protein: CASSLDHFTPGYTF. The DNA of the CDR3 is TGTGCCAGCAGCTTAGATCACTTCACCCCAGGCTACACCTTC.

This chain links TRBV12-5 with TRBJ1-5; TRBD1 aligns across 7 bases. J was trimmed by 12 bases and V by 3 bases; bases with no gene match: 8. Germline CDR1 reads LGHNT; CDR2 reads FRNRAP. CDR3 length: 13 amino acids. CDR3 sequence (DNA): TGTGCTAGTGGTTTAGAAACAGGGGCACTCCAGCATTTT. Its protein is CASGLETGALQHF.

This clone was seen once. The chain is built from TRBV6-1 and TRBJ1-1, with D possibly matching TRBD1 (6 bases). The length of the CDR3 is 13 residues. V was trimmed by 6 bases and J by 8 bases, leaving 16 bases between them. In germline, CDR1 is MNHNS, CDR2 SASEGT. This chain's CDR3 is CASRQGKSTEAFF. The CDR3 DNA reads TGTGCCAGCAGACAGGGTAAATCTACCGAAGCTTTCTTT.

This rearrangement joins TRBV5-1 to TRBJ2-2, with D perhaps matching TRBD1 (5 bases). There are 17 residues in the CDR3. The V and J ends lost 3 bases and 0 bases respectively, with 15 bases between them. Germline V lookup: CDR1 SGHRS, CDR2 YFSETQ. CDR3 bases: TGCGCCAGCAGCTCCGGCAGGGTTCCGACGAACACCGGGGAGCTGTTTTTT. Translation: CASSSGRVPTNTGELFF.

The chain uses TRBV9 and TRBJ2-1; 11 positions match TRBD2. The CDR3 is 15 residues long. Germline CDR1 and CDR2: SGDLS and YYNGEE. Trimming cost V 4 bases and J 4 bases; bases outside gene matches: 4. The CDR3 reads CASSMRLAGYNEQFF. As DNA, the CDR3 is TGTGCCAGCAGCATGCGACTAGCGGGGTACAATGAGCAGTTCTTC.